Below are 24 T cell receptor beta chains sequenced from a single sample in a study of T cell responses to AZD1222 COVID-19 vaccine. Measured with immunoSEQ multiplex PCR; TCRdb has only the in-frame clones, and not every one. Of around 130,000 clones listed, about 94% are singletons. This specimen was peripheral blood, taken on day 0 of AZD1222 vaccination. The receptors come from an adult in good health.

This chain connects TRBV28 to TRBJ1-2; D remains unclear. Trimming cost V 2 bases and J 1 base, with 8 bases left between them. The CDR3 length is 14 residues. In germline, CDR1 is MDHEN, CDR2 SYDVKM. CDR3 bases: TGTGCCAGCAGTTTAGGGCAGTTTAACTATGGCTACACCTTC. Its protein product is CASSLGQFNYGYTF.

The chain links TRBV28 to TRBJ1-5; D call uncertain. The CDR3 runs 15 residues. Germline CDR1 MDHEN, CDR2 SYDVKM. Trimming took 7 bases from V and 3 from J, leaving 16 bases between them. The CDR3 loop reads CASKTSGGVNQPQHF. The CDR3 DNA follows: TGTGCCAGCAAAACTTCAGGTGGAGTCAATCAGCCCCAGCATTTT.

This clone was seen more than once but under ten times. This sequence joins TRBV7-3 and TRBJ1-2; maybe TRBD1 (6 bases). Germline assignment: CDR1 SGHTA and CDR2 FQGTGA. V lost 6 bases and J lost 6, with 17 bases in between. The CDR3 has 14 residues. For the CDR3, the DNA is TGTGCCAGCAGTCCGAATACAGGGATGGATGGCTACACCTTC. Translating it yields CASSPNTGMDGYTF. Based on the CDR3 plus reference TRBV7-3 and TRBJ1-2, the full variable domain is GAGVSQTPSNKVTEKGKYVELRCDPISGHTALYWYRQSLGQGPEFLIYFQGTGAADDSGLPNDRFFAVRPEGSVSTLKIQRTERGDSAVYLCASSPNTGMDGYTFGSGTRLTVV.

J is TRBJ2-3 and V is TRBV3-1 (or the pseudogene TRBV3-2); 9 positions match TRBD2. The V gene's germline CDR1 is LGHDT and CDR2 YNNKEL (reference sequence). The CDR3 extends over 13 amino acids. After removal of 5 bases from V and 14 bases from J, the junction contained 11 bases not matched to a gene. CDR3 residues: CASSTRASGTVYF. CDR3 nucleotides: TGTGCCAGCAGCACCCGGGCTAGCGGGACGGTGTATTTT.

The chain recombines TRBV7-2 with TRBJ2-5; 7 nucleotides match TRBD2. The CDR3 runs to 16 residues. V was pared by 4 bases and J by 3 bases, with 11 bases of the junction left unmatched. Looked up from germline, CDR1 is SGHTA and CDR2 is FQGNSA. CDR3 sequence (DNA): TGTGCCAGCAGCTCCCTTTTTGGCGGGGGAGAAGAGACCCAGTACTTC. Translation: CASSSLFGGGEETQYF.

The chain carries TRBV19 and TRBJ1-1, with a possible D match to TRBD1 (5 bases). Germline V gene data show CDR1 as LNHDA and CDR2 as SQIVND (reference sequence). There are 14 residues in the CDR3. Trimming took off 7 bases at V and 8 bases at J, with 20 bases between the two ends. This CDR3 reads CASTPGVGRQEAFF. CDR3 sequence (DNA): TGTGCCAGTACCCCCGGCGTGGGCAGACAGGAAGCTTTCTTT.

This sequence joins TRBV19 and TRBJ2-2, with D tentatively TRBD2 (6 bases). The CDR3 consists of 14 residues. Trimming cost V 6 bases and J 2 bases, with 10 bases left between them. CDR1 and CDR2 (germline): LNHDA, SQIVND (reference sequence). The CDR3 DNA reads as TGTGCCAGTAGGGAGGGTGCCAACACCGGGGAGCTGTTTTTT. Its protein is CASREGANTGELFF.

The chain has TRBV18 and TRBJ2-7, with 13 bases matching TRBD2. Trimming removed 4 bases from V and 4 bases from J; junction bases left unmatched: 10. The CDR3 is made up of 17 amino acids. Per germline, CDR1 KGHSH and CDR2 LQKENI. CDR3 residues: CASSRAGTSGIKYEQYF. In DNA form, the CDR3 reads TGTGCCAGCTCACGCGCTGGGACTAGCGGGATAAAGTACGAGCAGTACTTC.

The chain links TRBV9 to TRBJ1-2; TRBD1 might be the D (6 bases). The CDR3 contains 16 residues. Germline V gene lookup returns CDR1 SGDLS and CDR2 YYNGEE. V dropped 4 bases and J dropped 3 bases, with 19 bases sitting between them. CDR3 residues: CASSPLEWGADYGYTF. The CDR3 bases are TGTGCCAGCAGCCCACTTGAGTGGGGGGCTGACTATGGCTACACCTTC.

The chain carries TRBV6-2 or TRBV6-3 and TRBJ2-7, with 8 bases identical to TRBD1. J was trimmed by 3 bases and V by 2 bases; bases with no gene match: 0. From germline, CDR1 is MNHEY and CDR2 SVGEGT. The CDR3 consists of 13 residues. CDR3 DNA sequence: TGTGCCAGCAGTTACGACAGGGGCTACGAGCAGTACTTC. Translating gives CASSYDRGYEQYF.

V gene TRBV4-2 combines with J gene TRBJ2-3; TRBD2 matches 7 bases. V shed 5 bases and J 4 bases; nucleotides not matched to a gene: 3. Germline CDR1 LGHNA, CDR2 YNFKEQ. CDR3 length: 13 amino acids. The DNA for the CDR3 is TGTGCCAGCAGCGAGACTAGCCCAGATACGCAGTATTTT. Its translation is CASSETSPDTQYF.

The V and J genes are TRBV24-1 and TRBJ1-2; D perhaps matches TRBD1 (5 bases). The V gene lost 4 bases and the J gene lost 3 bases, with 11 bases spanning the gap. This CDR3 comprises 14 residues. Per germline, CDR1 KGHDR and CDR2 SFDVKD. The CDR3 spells CATSEGGYDYGYTF. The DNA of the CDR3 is TGTGCCACCAGTGAGGGGGGGTATGACTATGGCTACACCTTC.

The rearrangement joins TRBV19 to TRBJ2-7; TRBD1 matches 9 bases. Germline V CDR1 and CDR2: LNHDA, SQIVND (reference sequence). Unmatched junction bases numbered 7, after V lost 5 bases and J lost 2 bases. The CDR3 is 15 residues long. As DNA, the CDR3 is TGTGCCAGTAGTCCTGGGACAGGGCCAGCCTACGAGCAGTACTTC. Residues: CASSPGTGPAYEQYF.

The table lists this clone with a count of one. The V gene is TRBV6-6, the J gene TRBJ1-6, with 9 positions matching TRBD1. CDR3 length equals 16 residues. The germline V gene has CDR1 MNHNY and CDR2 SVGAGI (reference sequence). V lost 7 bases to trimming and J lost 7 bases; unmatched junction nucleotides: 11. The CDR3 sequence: CASNEGPDRGNSPLHF. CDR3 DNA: TGTGCCAGCAACGAAGGACCAGACAGGGGGAATTCACCCCTCCACTTT.

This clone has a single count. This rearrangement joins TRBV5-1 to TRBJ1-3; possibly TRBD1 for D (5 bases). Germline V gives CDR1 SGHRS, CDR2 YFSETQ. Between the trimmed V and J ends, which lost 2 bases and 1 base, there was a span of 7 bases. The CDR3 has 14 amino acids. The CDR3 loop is CASSLGESGNTIYF. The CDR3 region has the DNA TGCGCCAGCAGCTTAGGGGAATCTGGAAACACCATATATTTT.

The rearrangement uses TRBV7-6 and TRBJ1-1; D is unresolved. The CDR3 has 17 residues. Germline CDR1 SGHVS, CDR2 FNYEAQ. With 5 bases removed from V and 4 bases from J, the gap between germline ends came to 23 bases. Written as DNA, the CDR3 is TGTGCCAGCAGCCGAGGAATTCGGGAGTCAGTTCGCACTGAAGCTTTCTTT. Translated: CASSRGIRESVRTEAFF.

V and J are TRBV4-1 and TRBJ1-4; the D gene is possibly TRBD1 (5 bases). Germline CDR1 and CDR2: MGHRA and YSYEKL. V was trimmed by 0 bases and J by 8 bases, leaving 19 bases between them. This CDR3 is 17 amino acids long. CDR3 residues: CASSQEGRDAVNEKLFF. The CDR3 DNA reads TGCGCCAGCAGCCAAGAGGGCAGGGATGCAGTTAACGAAAAACTGTTTTTT.

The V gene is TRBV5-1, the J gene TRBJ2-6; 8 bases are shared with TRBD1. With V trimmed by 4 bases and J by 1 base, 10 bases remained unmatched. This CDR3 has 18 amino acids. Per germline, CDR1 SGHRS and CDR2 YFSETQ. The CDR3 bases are TGCGCCAGCAGCGCACCCGGGACAGGTGTATCTGGGGCCAACGTCCTGACTTTC. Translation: CASSAPGTGVSGANVLTF.

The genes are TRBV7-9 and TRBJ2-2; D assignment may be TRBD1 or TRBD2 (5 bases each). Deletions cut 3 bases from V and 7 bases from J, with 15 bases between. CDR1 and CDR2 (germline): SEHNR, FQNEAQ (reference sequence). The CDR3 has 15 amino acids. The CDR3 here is CASSLRDGFRGELFF. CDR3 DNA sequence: TGTGCCAGCAGCTTGAGGGACGGGTTCCGCGGGGAGCTGTTTTTT.

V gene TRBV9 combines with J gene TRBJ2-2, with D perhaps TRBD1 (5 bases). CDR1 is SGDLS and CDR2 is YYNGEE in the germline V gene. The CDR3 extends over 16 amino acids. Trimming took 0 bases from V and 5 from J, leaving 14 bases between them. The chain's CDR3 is CASSVGLGRWTGELFF. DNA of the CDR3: TGTGCCAGCAGCGTAGGACTGGGGCGGTGGACCGGGGAGCTGTTTTTT. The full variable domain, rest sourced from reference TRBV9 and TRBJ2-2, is DSGVTQTPKHLITATGQRVTLRCSPRSGDLSVYWYQQSLDQGLQFLIQYYNGEERAKGNILERFSAQQFPDLHSELNLSSLELGDSALYFCASSVGLGRWTGELFFGEGSRLTVL.

In DNA form, the CDR3 reads TGTGCCAGCAGCCCTCTAGCGGGGCCTAGCACAGATACGCAGTATTTT. This sequence encodes CASSPLAGPSTDTQYF. The chain is built from TRBV5-5 and TRBJ2-3; 9 nucleotides agree with TRBD2. This CDR3 comprises 16 residues. CDR1 and CDR2 (germline): SGHKS, YYEKEE (reference sequence). J gave up 0 bases and V 4 bases, and 6 bases lay outside the gene matches. The entire variable domain, with the rest obtained from reference TRBV5-5 and TRBJ2-3, is as follows: DAGVTQSPTHLIKTRGQQVTLRCSPISGHKSVSWYQQVLGQGPQFIFQYYEKEERGRGNFPDRFSARQFPNYSSELNVNALLLGDSALYLCASSPLAGPSTDTQYFGPGTRLTVL.

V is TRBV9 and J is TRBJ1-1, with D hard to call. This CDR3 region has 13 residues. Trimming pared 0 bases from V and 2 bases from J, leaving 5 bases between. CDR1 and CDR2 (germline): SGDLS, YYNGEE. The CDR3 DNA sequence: TGTGCCAGCAGCGTAGTCAGTAACACTGAAGCTTTCTTT. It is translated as CASSVVSNTEAFF. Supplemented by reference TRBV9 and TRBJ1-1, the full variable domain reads DSGVTQTPKHLITATGQRVTLRCSPRSGDLSVYWYQQSLDQGLQFLIQYYNGEERAKGNILERFSAQQFPDLHSELNLSSLELGDSALYFCASSVVSNTEAFFGQGTRLTVV.

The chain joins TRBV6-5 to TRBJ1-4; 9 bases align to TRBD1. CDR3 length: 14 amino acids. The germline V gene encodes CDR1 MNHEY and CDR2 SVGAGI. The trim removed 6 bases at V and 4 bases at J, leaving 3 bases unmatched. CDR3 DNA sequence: TGTGCCAGCAGGGGACAGGGCAATAATGAAAAACTGTTTTTT. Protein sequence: CASRGQGNNEKLFF.

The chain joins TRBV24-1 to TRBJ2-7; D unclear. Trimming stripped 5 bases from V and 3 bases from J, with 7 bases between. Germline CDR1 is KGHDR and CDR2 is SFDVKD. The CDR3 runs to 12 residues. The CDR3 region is CATSVSGYEQYF. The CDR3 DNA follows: TGTGCCACCAGTGTCTCAGGCTACGAGCAGTACTTC.